The 25 T cell receptor beta chains below all came from one sample that was sequenced in a study of blood T cell repertoires in COVID-19. Measured with immunoSEQ multiplex PCR; TCRdb has only the in-frame clones, and not every one. The sample consists of 150,000 to 200,000 clones, more than 75% of them appearing once. The sample was peripheral blood. The receptor source for this set is a woman between 65 and 79 years old with COVID-19, enrolled during active disease.

J is TRBJ2-3 and V is TRBV28; D is undetermined. The germline V gene encodes CDR1 MDHEN and CDR2 SYDVKM. CDR3 size: 12 residues. V was pared by 5 bases and J by 4 bases, with 7 bases between. As DNA, the CDR3 is TGTGCCAGCAGTGTCAATTCAGATACGCAGTATTTT. Its protein is CASSVNSDTQYF.

This chain links TRBV30 with TRBJ1-6, with D perhaps matching TRBD1 (6 bases). The CDR3 has 14 amino acids. V was trimmed by 5 bases and J by 9 bases, leaving 17 bases between them. In germline, CDR1 is GTSNPN, CDR2 SVGIG (reference sequence). DNA for the CDR3: TGTGCCTGGGGAACAGGGTTAAGCGGTTCACCCCTCCACTTT. Translation: CAWGTGLSGSPLHF.

The rearrangement joins TRBV6-5 to TRBJ1-3; D perhaps matches TRBD1 (5 bases). CDR1 is MNHEY and CDR2 is SVGAGI in the germline V gene. The CDR3 contains 14 residues. V shed 6 bases and J shed 0 bases, with 9 bases lying between them. The CDR3 DNA is TGTGCCAGCAGGGGGGGGGTCTCTGGAAACACCATATATTTT. Its protein is CASRGGVSGNTIYF.

The chain couples TRBV14 to TRBJ2-5, with TRBD2 identical over 10 bases. Germline CDR1 and CDR2: SGHDN and FVKESK. V was clipped by 0 bases and J by 5 bases; unmatched bases: 12. CDR3 length equals 18 residues. CDR3 amino acids: CASSQETSGIISWETQYF. CDR3 sequence (DNA): TGTGCCAGCAGCCAAGAAACTAGCGGGATAATTTCCTGGGAGACCCAGTACTTC.

This chain links TRBV4-1 with TRBJ1-2; D not resolved. CDR1 is MGHRA, CDR2 YSYEKL, per germline. V was trimmed by 2 bases and J by 2 bases, leaving 12 bases between them. The CDR3 consists of 15 residues. The DNA of the CDR3 is TGCGCCAGCAGCCAACGGGTTTCGCCGAACTATGGCTACACCTTC. Residues: CASSQRVSPNYGYTF.

This clone was observed a single time. This rearrangement joins TRBV5-1 to TRBJ2-7; D might be TRBD2 (6 bases). The CDR3 is 14 amino acids. The germline V gene encodes CDR1 SGHRS and CDR2 YFSETQ. The V end lost 0 bases, the J end lost 7 bases, and 14 bases lay between the germline ends. In nucleotides, the CDR3 is TGCGCCAGCAGCTTGGGATCGGGACTGGGGGAGCAGTACTTC. Its protein is CASSLGSGLGEQYF.

This chain uses TRBV7-9 with TRBJ1-1, with 7 bases that match TRBD1. The V segment lost 5 bases and the J segment 4 bases; nucleotides outside the gene matches: 7. The germline V gene has CDR1 SEHNR and CDR2 FQNEAQ (reference sequence). This CDR3 has 14 residues. CDR3 residues: CASSTGTVSTEAFF. In DNA form, the CDR3 reads TGTGCCAGCAGCACCGGGACAGTGAGCACTGAAGCTTTCTTT.

The chain links TRBV6-5 to TRBJ1-4; D is unclear. Germline CDR1 MNHEY, CDR2 SVGAGI. There are 12 residues in the CDR3. V was clipped by 6 bases and J by 3 bases, with 5 bases between them. CDR3 sequence (DNA): TGTGCCAGCAGGCGGTCTAATGAAAAACTGTTTTTT. Its translation: CASRRSNEKLFF.

CDR3 coding DNA: TGTGCCAGCAGCTCCGGGACAACAAATTACGAGACCCAGTACTTC. Amino acid sequence: CASSSGTTNYETQYF. The genes are TRBV7-2 and TRBJ2-5; tentative D call: TRBD1 (6 bases). Germline V gene lookup returns CDR1 SGHTA and CDR2 FQGNSA. V was trimmed by 4 bases and J by 5 bases, leaving 17 bases between them. This CDR3 is 15 amino acids long.

The chain carries TRBV4-2 and TRBJ1-1; D is unresolved. Germline V gene sequence: CDR1 LGHNA, CDR2 YNFKEQ. V lost 6 bases, J lost 4 bases, and 15 bases lay in between. CDR3 length equals 14 residues. DNA for the CDR3: TGTGCCAGCAGTAAAGACGGGTTCGGCACTGAAGCTTTCTTT. Amino acids: CASSKDGFGTEAFF.

The CDR3 DNA reads as TGTGCCAGTAGTCCCCAACTAGCGGGAGGGACTAGCACAGATACGCAGTATTTT. It yields the protein CASSPQLAGGTSTDTQYF. The gene calls are TRBV19 and TRBJ2-3; 13 positions agree with TRBD2. The CDR3 contains 18 residues. In germline, CDR1 is LNHDA, CDR2 SQIVND (reference sequence). V lost 5 bases and J lost 0; bases outside the gene matches: 8.

This sequence joins TRBV11-2 and TRBJ1-2; D is unclear. Trimming removed 2 bases from V and 7 bases from J, with 14 bases in between. The CDR3 is 14 amino acids. CDR1 is SGHAT, CDR2 FQNNGV, per germline. CDR3 residues: CASSLSQAAGGYTF. CDR3 in DNA: TGTGCCAGCAGCTTATCTCAGGCCGCCGGTGGCTACACCTTC.

The gene calls are TRBV7-2 and TRBJ2-7; 11 bases are shared with TRBD2. Germline lookup yields CDR1 SGHTA and CDR2 FQGNSA. The CDR3 extends over 16 amino acids. V gave up 3 bases and J gave up 2 bases; unmatched junction bases: 6. The CDR3 reads CASSFVAGGPAYEQYF. The CDR3 bases are TGTGCCAGCAGCTTTGTAGCGGGAGGGCCCGCCTACGAGCAGTACTTC.

In this sample, this clone turned up a few times. The V and J genes are TRBV20-1 and TRBJ2-1; no reliable D call. This CDR3 has 12 amino acids. Per the germline V gene, CDR1 is DFQATT and CDR2 is SNEGSKA (reference sequence). Trimming pared 3 bases from V and 2 bases from J, leaving 5 bases between. CDR3 sequence (DNA): TGCAGTGCTAGTCAGACCTACAATGAGCAGTTCTTC. Translation gives CSASQTYNEQFF.

This clone appeared a single time. V and J are TRBV5-6 and TRBJ2-7, with D possibly being TRBD2 (5 bases). Trimming pared 0 bases from V and 6 bases from J, leaving 16 bases between. Germline CDR1 reads SGHDT; CDR2 reads YYEEEE. This CDR3 comprises 15 residues. The CDR3 sequence: CASSLVGKSGGEQYF. CDR3 bases: TGTGCCAGCAGCTTGGTCGGGAAATCAGGTGGCGAGCAGTACTTC.

The chain links TRBV7-8 to TRBJ2-7, with a weak D call TRBD2 (6 bases). The CDR3 is 14 residues long. Germline assignment: CDR1 SGHVS and CDR2 FQNEAQ. V was pared by 4 bases and J by 2 bases, with 12 bases between. Here the CDR3 reads CASSWDFLPYEQYF. The CDR3 DNA reads TGTGCCAGCAGCTGGGACTTCCTCCCCTACGAGCAGTACTTC.

The V and J genes are TRBV30 and TRBJ2-2, with a tentative D call TRBD1 (5 bases). This CDR3 has 13 amino acids. V dropped 5 bases and J dropped 8 bases, with 15 bases sitting between them. Germline-derived CDR1 and CDR2 are GTSNPN and SVGIG (reference sequence). The DNA of the CDR3 is TGTGCCTGGGGACACCCGAGGAATGGGGAGCTGTTTTTT. The encoded protein is CAWGHPRNGELFF.

The chain employs TRBV30 and TRBJ2-7, with D tentatively TRBD2 (6 bases). Between the trimmed V and J ends, which lost 0 bases and 5 bases, there was a span of 14 bases. The CDR3 runs to 14 residues. Germline V gene lookup returns CDR1 GTSNPN and CDR2 SVGIG (reference sequence). The CDR3 nucleotides are TGTGCCTGGAGTGTATGGGGAGGCGGCGACGAGCAGTACTTC. This codes for CAWSVWGGGDEQYF.

The chain couples TRBV28 to TRBJ2-7; D is uncertain. Germline CDR1 and CDR2: MDHEN and SYDVKM. CDR3 length: 14 amino acids. Trimming took 3 bases from V and 7 from J, leaving 16 bases between them. This CDR3 is CASSFVDRRMEQYF. In DNA, the CDR3 is TGTGCCAGCAGTTTTGTAGACCGGCGGATGGAGCAGTACTTC.

V is TRBV11-3 and J is TRBJ2-1; possibly TRBD1 for D (6 bases). The V and J ends lost 5 bases and 0 bases respectively, with 17 bases between them. The V gene's germline CDR1 is SGHNT and CDR2 YENEEA. The CDR3 runs to 17 residues. CDR3 coding DNA: TGTGCCAGCAGCGGTAGGGTCGGGGACACCTCCTACAATGAGCAGTTCTTC. The encoded protein is CASSGRVGDTSYNEQFF. The variable domain in full, with the rest retrieved from reference TRBV11-3 and TRBJ2-1, is EAGVVQSPRYKIIEKKQPVAFWCNPISGHNTLYWYLQNLGQGPELLIRYENEEAVDDSQLPKDRFSAERLKGVDSTLKIQPAELGDSAVYLCASSGRVGDTSYNEQFFGPGTRLTVL.

The CDR3 loop reads CASRVRDSPSGANVLTF. The CDR3 region has the DNA TGTGCCAGTCGTGTACGGGACAGCCCTTCCGGGGCCAACGTCCTGACTTTC. J is TRBJ2-6 and V is TRBV21-1; TRBD1 is the table's D call, not checked against the DNA. TRBV21-1 is termed a pseudogene. The CDR3 sequence is 17 residues long.

The chain is built from TRBV11-2 and TRBJ1-5; D is perhaps TRBD1 (5 bases). The V end lost 0 bases, the J end lost 7 bases, and 16 bases lay between the germline ends. From germline, CDR1 is SGHAT and CDR2 FQNNGV. The CDR3 contains 16 residues. CDR3 sequence (DNA): TGTGCCAGCAGCTTAGATGTGAGTGGGACTGGGCAGCCCCAGCATTTT. Encoded protein: CASSLDVSGTGQPQHF.

The V gene is TRBV12-3 or TRBV12-4, the J gene TRBJ1-2; weak D call: TRBD1 (6 bases). V dropped 6 bases and J dropped 7 bases, with 12 bases sitting between them. The CDR3 length is 12 residues. CDR3 amino acids: CASRRTGIGYTF. In DNA, the CDR3 is TGTGCCAGCAGGAGAACAGGGATTGGCTACACCTTC.

In DNA, the CDR3 is TGTGCCACCAGTGATCGGACAGGGCACCCCAAAAACATTCAGTACTTC. This translates into CATSDRTGHPKNIQYF. This chain links TRBV24-1 with TRBJ2-4; 8 bases are a match to TRBD1. CDR1 and CDR2 from the germline V gene are KGHDR and SFDVKD. Unmatched junction bases numbered 5, after V lost 3 bases and J lost 2 bases. The CDR3 contains 16 residues.

The count of this clone is one. This chain uses TRBV18 with TRBJ2-1; D may be TRBD1 (5 bases). Per germline, CDR1 KGHSH and CDR2 LQKENI. The CDR3 has 15 amino acids. V was trimmed by 2 bases and J by 0 bases, leaving 8 bases between them. The CDR3 region is CASSPGRVSYNEQFF. DNA for the CDR3: TGTGCCAGCTCACCAGGCAGGGTCTCCTACAATGAGCAGTTCTTC.